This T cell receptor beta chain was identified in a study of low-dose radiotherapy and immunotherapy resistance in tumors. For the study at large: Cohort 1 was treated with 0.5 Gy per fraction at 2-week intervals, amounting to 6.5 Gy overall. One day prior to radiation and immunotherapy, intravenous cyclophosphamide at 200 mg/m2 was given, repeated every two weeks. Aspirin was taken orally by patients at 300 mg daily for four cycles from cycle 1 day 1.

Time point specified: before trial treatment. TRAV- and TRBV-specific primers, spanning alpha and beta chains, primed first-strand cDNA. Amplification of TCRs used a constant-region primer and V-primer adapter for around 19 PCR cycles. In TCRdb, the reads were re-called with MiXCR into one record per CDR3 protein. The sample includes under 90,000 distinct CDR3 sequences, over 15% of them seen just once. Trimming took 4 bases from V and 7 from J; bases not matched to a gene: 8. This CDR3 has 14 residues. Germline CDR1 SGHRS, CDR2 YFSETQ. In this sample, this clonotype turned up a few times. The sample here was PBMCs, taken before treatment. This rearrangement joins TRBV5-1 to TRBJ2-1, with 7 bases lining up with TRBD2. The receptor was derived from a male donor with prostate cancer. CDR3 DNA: TGCGCCAGCAGCGGGGGGGGGGAGCCTAATGAGCAGTTCTTC. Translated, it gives CASSGGGEPNEQFF.